This T cell receptor beta chain emerged from a study of T-cell memory formation after mild COVID-19. Study-wide context: Largely, the TCR clusters proved donor specific.

The germline gives CDR1 MDHEN, CDR2 SYDVKM. The CDR3 loop spans 13 amino acids. Trimming left V 6 bases short and J 0 bases short, with 8 bases between. At least ten counts were recorded for this clonotype. Employing constant-segment primers, 5'RACE generated TCR alpha and TCR beta cDNA libraries bearing sample barcodes and UMIs. TCRdb reanalysed the 5' RACE reads using MiXCR and keeps one entry per CDR3 protein. The table lists 470,000 or so distinct CDR3 sequences, roughly 20% of them singletons, with around 8% in the top ten. This receptor was taken from an adult woman who had mild COVID-19 (a few samples of this study predate the infection). Cell type and time point are not known. The chain recombines TRBV28 with TRBJ1-2; D is possibly TRBD1 (5 bases). The sequenced sample was PBMCs or a T cell subset sorted from them (not recorded which). DNA for the CDR3: TGTGCCAGCAGAACGACAGCTAACTATGGCTACACCTTC. It encodes CASRTTANYGYTF.